This T cell receptor (beta chain) was identified in a study of cytomegalovirus exposure and HLA in healthy donors. Study-wide results and limits: Available immune exposure information was restricted to CMV serostatus only. Researchers reported in a later analysis that a missense DCLRE1C variant was tied to TCR beta V- and J-gene trimming. Later, an analysis found that common viral pathogens appeared to be linked with several of the most significant clusters.

The germline gives CDR1 MGHDK, CDR2 SYGVNS. Trimming shortened V by 1 base and J by 4 bases, and 17 bases separated the two germline ends. The CDR3 spans 17 residues. On this clone itself: Its antigen remains unidentified.

The primer mix had 60 Vbeta and 13 Jbeta primers. Per the study methods: Later analysis identified tens of millions of unique TCR beta chains, roughly 11 million shared. The repertoire was sequenced with immunoSEQ multiplex PCR; TCRdb's copy has only in-frame clones and lacks some. V and J calls and clone size are copied from that table; D and trimming were computed from the DNA. Counted here are approximately 200,000 clones, over 70% occurring once; the ten biggest clones make up approximately 1.5%. The sequence was collected from a woman younger than 30 in good health and CMV-seronegative. The rearrangement links TRBV25-1 to TRBJ1-3; D call uncertain. Sequencing was done on a sample of PBMCs. The CDR3 DNA sequence: TGTGCCAGCAGTGAATTCCTTGGGAGGCCATCAGGAAACACCATATATTTT. This sequence encodes CASSEFLGRPSGNTIYF.